A selection of T cell receptor beta chains follows, all from one sample in a study of T cells after yellow fever vaccination. TCRdb passed the 5' RACE reads through MiXCR, listing each CDR3 protein once. The table records more than 250,000 distinct CDR3 sequences, approximately 7% of them present only once. The starting material was PBMCs, obtained roughly 47 days after the first yellow fever vaccination. The receptors derive from a man between 18 and 35 years old who received the YFV17D yellow fever vaccine. The CDR3 runs from the conserved cysteine through the conserved F or W. A D gene is named only where the DNA matches it firmly. Rows give clone size only sometimes, using once, few, many, or a class for an expanded clone.

v_gene	abundance	d_gene	j_gene	CDR3aa	CDR3nt
TRBV7-8	many	TRBD1	TRBJ2-3	CASSLLGQGIAQYF	TGTGCCAGCAGCTTATTGGGACAGGGGATCGCGCAGTATTTT
TRBV9	.	.	TRBJ2-4	CASSVSAGENIQYF	TGTGCCAGCAGCGTATCCGCGGGCGAAAACATTCAGTACTTC
TRBV11-3	many	.	TRBJ2-1	CASSLSRTRRDEQFF	TGTGCCAGCAGCTTAAGCCGGACCAGACGGGACGAGCAGTTCTTC
TRBV7-9	many	.	TRBJ2-7	CASSWGQWAYEQYF	TGTGCCAGCAGCTGGGGACAATGGGCCTACGAGCAGTACTTC
TRBV6-2/TRBV6-3	many	.	TRBJ2-3	CASSYSSSVDTQYF	TGTGCCAGCAGTTACTCGAGTTCGGTCGATACGCAGTATTTT
TRBV15	few	.	TRBJ1-6	CATSSDISVYNSPLHF	TGTGCCACCAGCAGTGACATCAGTGTGTACAATTCACCCCTCCACTTT
TRBV4-2	few	.	TRBJ2-1	CASSLYDISSYNEQFF	TGTGCCAGCAGCCTTTATGACATTTCCTCCTACAATGAGCAGTTCTTC
TRBV7-8	many	.	TRBJ2-5	CASSLGGKETQYF	TGTGCCAGCAGCTTAGGGGGGAAGGAGACCCAGTACTTC
TRBV7-9	few	.	TRBJ2-7	CASSLFRGDEQYF	TGTGCCAGCAGCTTATTCCGGGGCGATGAGCAGTACTTC
TRBV7-9	many	.	TRBJ2-2	CASSSPVTGELFF	TGTGCCAGCAGCTCGCCGGTCACCGGGGAGCTGTTTTTT
TRBV3-1	.	TRBD2	TRBJ2-7	CASCREGGLAGGPPYEQYF	TGTGCCTCCTGCCGCGAAGGAGGACTAGCGGGGGGGCCGCCCTACGAGCAGTACTTC
TRBV19	few	.	TRBJ1-2	CASNPKEPHYYGYTF	TGTGCCAGTAACCCCAAAGAACCCCACTACTATGGCTACACCTTC
TRBV2	.	.	TRBJ1-2	CASSPRFQGHGYTF	TGTGCCAGCAGTCCCAGGTTCCAGGGACATGGCTACACCTTC
TRBV30	few	TRBD2	TRBJ2-2	CAWSDLAGGLRELFF	TGTGCCTGGAGCGACCTAGCGGGGGGGTTAAGGGAGCTGTTTTTT
TRBV4-1	few	TRBD2	TRBJ2-1	CASSQRSGGYEQFF	TGCGCCAGCAGCCAGCGTAGCGGGGGTTATGAGCAGTTCTTC
TRBV7-2	many	.	TRBJ2-5	CASSLGARWFRKETQYF	TGTGCCAGCAGCTTAGGGGCCCGGTGGTTCCGCAAAGAGACCCAGTACTTC
TRBV7-2	few	.	TRBJ2-5	CASSQGPQETQYF	TGTGCCAGCAGCCAAGGACCCCAAGAGACCCAGTACTTC
TRBV27	few	TRBD1	TRBJ2-3	CASSFLNLDRGTDTQYF	TGTGCCAGCAGTTTCCTAAACTTGGACAGGGGAACGGATACGCAGTATTTT
TRBV28	few	TRBD2	TRBJ2-1	CASTGYAGVSYNEQFF	TGTGCCAGCACCGGATATGCGGGGGTGTCCTACAATGAGCAGTTCTTC
TRBV6-5	few	TRBD1	TRBJ1-1	CASSYSGGQPNTEAFF	TGTGCCAGCAGTTACTCGGGGGGACAGCCCAACACTGAAGCTTTCTTT
TRBV7-2	few	TRBD2	TRBJ2-3	CASSYPSGGADTQYF	TGTGCCAGCAGCTATCCTAGCGGGGGAGCAGATACGCAGTATTTT
TRBV5-1	many	.	TRBJ1-6	CASSLEAIGNSPLHF	TGCGCCAGCAGCTTGGAGGCGATAGGTAATTCACCCCTCCACTTT
TRBV7-2	many	.	TRBJ2-2	CASSLREANGELFF	TGTGCCAGCAGCTTAAGGGAGGCCAACGGGGAGCTGTTTTTT
TRBV7-9	few	.	TRBJ1-2	CASSLAKGGSYGYTF	TGTGCCAGCAGCTTAGCAAAGGGAGGTAGCTATGGCTACACCTTC
TRBV7-2	.	.	TRBJ2-2	CASSLVWGELFF	TGTGCCAGCAGCTTAGTATGGGGGGAGCTGTTTTTT
TRBV7-2	few	TRBD1	TRBJ1-1	CASSLGAGGWNTEAFF	TGTGCCAGCAGCTTAGGGGCAGGGGGCTGGAACACTGAAGCTTTCTTT
TRBV20-1	many	.	TRBJ2-1	CSARDDLSSYNEQFF	TGCAGTGCTAGAGATGATCTTAGCTCCTACAATGAGCAGTTCTTC
TRBV5-1	few	TRBD2	TRBJ2-5	CASSLAAAGEETQYF	TGCGCCAGCAGCTTGGCCGCGGCGGGAGAAGAGACCCAGTACTTC
TRBV28	few	TRBD2	TRBJ2-3	CASSLFHLGGTTLKGRTDTQYF	TGTGCCAGCAGTTTATTTCACCTGGGAGGGACTACACTCAAGGGCCGCACAGATACGCAGTATTTT
TRBV20-1	.	TRBD2	TRBJ2-3	CSASGSGRSTDTQYF	TGCAGTGCCAGTGGTAGCGGGAGGAGCACAGATACGCAGTATTTT
TRBV20-1	many	TRBD1	TRBJ1-2	CSAKDRGYGYTF	TGCAGTGCTAAGGACAGGGGGTATGGCTACACCTTC
TRBV9	few	.	TRBJ1-2	CASSVEPGPYGYTF	TGTGCCAGCAGCGTCGAGCCAGGACCCTATGGCTACACCTTC
TRBV18	few	TRBD2	TRBJ2-1	CASSSGLAGFDEQFF	TGTGCCAGCTCATCGGGACTAGCGGGGTTCGATGAGCAGTTCTTC
TRBV5-1	few	TRBD2	TRBJ2-7	CASSSRGAGEEQYF	TGCGCCAGCAGCTCCCGGGGAGCGGGGGAAGAGCAGTACTTC
TRBV18	.	TRBD1	TRBJ2-5	CASLRDSQETQYF	TGTGCCAGCCTCCGGGACAGCCAAGAGACCCAGTACTTC
TRBV11-2	.	TRBD2	TRBJ2-3	CASSSPSELLAGGTDTQYF	TGTGCCAGCAGCTCCCCTAGCGAACTACTAGCGGGGGGGACAGATACGCAGTATTTT
TRBV9	many	.	TRBJ1-2	CASSVDGGPLGYTF	TGTGCCAGCAGCGTTGACGGGGGCCCCTTAGGCTACACCTTC
TRBV4-2	.	.	TRBJ1-3	CASSQGGPTGNTIYF	TGTGCCAGCAGCCAAGGAGGACCTACAGGAAACACCATATATTTT
TRBV29-1	few	.	TRBJ2-5	CSVGWGAQETQYF	TGCAGCGTCGGGTGGGGGGCGCAAGAGACCCAGTACTTC
TRBV4-3	few	.	TRBJ2-3	CASSQDRGADSYTQYF	TGCGCCAGCAGCCAAGATCGGGGGGCCGATTCATATACGCAGTATTTT
TRBV7-2	few	TRBD2	TRBJ2-1	CASSGASGEWEQFF	TGTGCCAGCAGCGGGGCTAGCGGGGAGTGGGAGCAGTTCTTC
TRBV7-2	few	TRBD2	TRBJ2-1	CASSPTGTSNEQFF	TGTGCCAGCAGCCCCACAGGGACTAGCAATGAGCAGTTCTTC
TRBV7-9	many	.	TRBJ2-2	CASSSGELFF	TGTGCCAGCAGCTCCGGGGAGCTGTTTTTT
TRBV5-1	few	TRBD2	TRBJ2-5	CARNGLAGGNPMETQYF	TGCGCCAGAAATGGACTAGCGGGGGGCAACCCCATGGAGACCCAGTACTTC
TRBV20-1	many	.	TRBJ2-5	CSAPAQGETQYF	TGCAGTGCTCCTGCCCAGGGCGAGACCCAGTACTTC
TRBV7-6	.	.	TRBJ1-1	CASSARAANTEAFF	TGTGCCAGCAGCGCGAGGGCCGCGAACACTGAAGCTTTCTTT
TRBV28	many	.	TRBJ2-1	CASSAASIHNEQFF	TGTGCCAGCAGTGCCGCATCGATCCACAATGAGCAGTTCTTC